The rows below give T cell receptor beta chains drawn from one sample of a study of cytomegalovirus exposure and HLA in healthy donors. Profiling relied on immunoSEQ multiplex PCR, and the TCRdb table lists in-frame clones only, not all of them. The sample yields about 170,000 clones, 65% to 85% seen once. Input material: PBMCs. All receptors derive from a woman aged 45-60 years in good health and CMV-seropositive. Both conserved end residues are part of each CDR3. D genes are given only for firm matches. Clone size, where shown, is once, few, many, or a class for clones that have expanded.

CDR3aa: CASSRGGEQYF
CDR3nt: TGTGCCAGTAGTCGCGGTGGGGAGCAGTACTTC
d_gene: NA
abundance: NA
j_gene: TRBJ2-7
v_gene: TRBV19

CDR3aa: CASSLDLGTDTQYF
CDR3nt: TGCGCCAGCAGCCTGGACCTAGGCACAGATACGCAGTATTTT
d_gene: NA
abundance: NA
j_gene: TRBJ2-3
v_gene: TRBV5-1

CDR3aa: CASSQDPGGATNEKLFF
CDR3nt: TGCGCCAGCAGCCAAGATCCGGGGGGGGCAACTAATGAAAAACTGTTTTTT
d_gene: NA
abundance: NA
j_gene: TRBJ1-4
v_gene: TRBV4-3

CDR3aa: CASSLGTRSPGELFF
CDR3nt: TGTGCCAGCAGCTTAGGGACTAGAAGTCCCGGGGAGCTGTTTTTT
d_gene: TRBD2
abundance: NA
j_gene: TRBJ2-2
v_gene: TRBV7-9

CDR3aa: CASSQVTGAMLESPLHF
CDR3nt: TGCGCCAGCAGCCAGGTCACAGGGGCCATGTTAGAGTCACCCCTCCACTTT
d_gene: TRBD1
abundance: NA
j_gene: TRBJ1-6
v_gene: TRBV4-1

CDR3aa: CASSQESRGLTKNIQYF
CDR3nt: TGCGCCAGCAGCCAAGAGAGCAGGGGGCTAACCAAAAACATTCAGTACTTC
d_gene: TRBD1
abundance: NA
j_gene: TRBJ2-4
v_gene: TRBV4-3

CDR3aa: CASSATGGEVAGELFF
CDR3nt: TGTGCCAGCAGCGCGACAGGGGGCGAAGTCGCCGGGGAGCTGTTTTTT
d_gene: TRBD1
abundance: few
j_gene: TRBJ2-2
v_gene: TRBV9

CDR3aa: CASSSTELNEKLFF
CDR3nt: TGTGCCAGCAGTTCCACAGAGCTCAATGAAAAACTGTTTTTT
d_gene: NA
abundance: few
j_gene: TRBJ1-4
v_gene: TRBV6-6

CDR3aa: CASTNLRDREQETQYF
CDR3nt: TGTGCCAGCACGAACCTCCGGGACAGGGAGCAAGAGACCCAGTACTTC
d_gene: TRBD1
abundance: once
j_gene: TRBJ2-5
v_gene: TRBV7-9

CDR3aa: CASSEGTGGQPQHF
CDR3nt: TGTGCCAGCAGTGAGGGGACAGGGGGTCAGCCCCAGCATTTT
d_gene: TRBD1
abundance: once
j_gene: TRBJ1-5
v_gene: TRBV6-1

CDR3aa: CASSDGVYGNTIYF
CDR3nt: TGTGCCAGCAGTGACGGGGTATATGGAAACACCATATATTTT
d_gene: NA
abundance: NA
j_gene: TRBJ1-3
v_gene: TRBV2

CDR3aa: CASSYDRRSTDTQYF
CDR3nt: TGTGCCAGCAGTTACGACAGGCGAAGCACAGATACGCAGTATTTT
d_gene: NA
abundance: NA
j_gene: TRBJ2-3
v_gene: TRBV6-5

CDR3aa: CASSLGPLAGGYEQYF
CDR3nt: TGTGCCAGCAGCTTAGGGCCACTAGCGGGAGGCTACGAGCAGTACTTC
d_gene: TRBD2
abundance: NA
j_gene: TRBJ2-7
v_gene: TRBV7-8

CDR3aa: CASSEFYLSSYGQYF
CDR3nt: TGTGCCAGCAGTGAGTTCTACCTTAGCTCCTACGGGCAGTACTTC
d_gene: NA
abundance: once
j_gene: TRBJ2-7
v_gene: TRBV6-1

CDR3aa: CASSHRVPEDGYTF
CDR3nt: TGCGCCAGCAGCCACAGGGTCCCTGAGGATGGCTACACCTTC
d_gene: NA
abundance: once
j_gene: TRBJ1-2
v_gene: TRBV10-1

CDR3aa: CSVVGLDLRGSYEQYF
CDR3nt: TGCAGCGTTGTAGGACTGGATTTGCGAGGGTCCTACGAGCAGTACTTC
d_gene: NA
abundance: NA
j_gene: TRBJ2-7
v_gene: TRBV29-1

CDR3aa: CASSPRGWSYNEQFF
CDR3nt: TGTGCCAGCAGCCCCCGGGGGTGGTCCTACAATGAGCAGTTCTTC
d_gene: NA
abundance: NA
j_gene: TRBJ2-1
v_gene: TRBV6-6

CDR3aa: CASSSLDSRNTEAFF
CDR3nt: TGTGCCAGCAGCTCCCTGGACAGTAGGAACACTGAAGCTTTCTTT
d_gene: NA
abundance: NA
j_gene: TRBJ1-1
v_gene: TRBV4-2

CDR3aa: CAWRQYGTGTSSYEQYF
CDR3nt: TGTGCCTGGAGACAATACGGGACAGGGACAAGCTCCTACGAGCAGTACTTC
d_gene: TRBD1
abundance: NA
j_gene: TRBJ2-7
v_gene: TRBV30

CDR3aa: CASSYSGTGGTEAFF
CDR3nt: TGTGCCAGCAGTTACTCCGGGACAGGGGGGACTGAAGCTTTCTTT
d_gene: TRBD1
abundance: NA
j_gene: TRBJ1-1
v_gene: TRBV6-5

CDR3aa: CASSQDSSNRNTIYF
CDR3nt: TGCGCCAGCAGCCAAGATAGCAGCAATCGAAACACCATATATTTT
d_gene: NA
abundance: NA
j_gene: TRBJ1-3
v_gene: TRBV4-1

CDR3aa: CASSQDSPGGNYNEQFF
CDR3nt: TGCGCCAGCAGCCAAGATTCACCGGGGGGCAATTACAATGAGCAGTTCTTC
d_gene: NA
abundance: NA
j_gene: TRBJ2-1
v_gene: TRBV4-1

CDR3aa: CASSHGRKGAEAFF
CDR3nt: TGTGCCAGCAGTCATGGCAGGAAGGGGGCTGAAGCTTTCTTT
d_gene: NA
abundance: NA
j_gene: TRBJ1-1
v_gene: TRBV6-1

CDR3aa: CSVGTGTGDYGYTF
CDR3nt: TGCAGCGTGGGGACCGGGACAGGGGACTATGGCTACACCTTC
d_gene: TRBD1
abundance: NA
j_gene: TRBJ1-2
v_gene: TRBV29-1

CDR3aa: CASSLSDLEKAFF
CDR3nt: TGTGCCAGCAGCTTAAGTGACCTGGAGAAGGCTTTCTTT
d_gene: NA
abundance: NA
j_gene: TRBJ1-1
v_gene: TRBV11-2

CDR3aa: CASSVVGLAGQETQYF
CDR3nt: TGTGCCAGCAGCGTAGTGGGACTAGCGGGCCAAGAGACCCAGTACTTC
d_gene: TRBD2
abundance: NA
j_gene: TRBJ2-5
v_gene: TRBV9

CDR3aa: CASSQDFSQVTDTQYF
CDR3nt: TGCGCCAGCAGCCAAGACTTCTCCCAGGTCACAGATACGCAGTATTTT
d_gene: NA
abundance: NA
j_gene: TRBJ2-3
v_gene: TRBV4-3

CDR3aa: CASSRGGRGKETQYF
CDR3nt: TGCGCCAGCAGCCGAGGAGGGCGGGGAAAAGAGACCCAGTACTTC
d_gene: NA
abundance: NA
j_gene: TRBJ2-5
v_gene: TRBV4-3

CDR3aa: CASSFLDRTNQPQHF
CDR3nt: TGTGCCAGCAGTTTTTTGGACAGAACCAATCAGCCCCAGCATTTT
d_gene: NA
abundance: NA
j_gene: TRBJ1-5
v_gene: TRBV28

CDR3aa: CASSQDRGNGNTIYF
CDR3nt: TGTGCCAGCAGCCAAGACAGGGGAAATGGAAACACCATATATTTT
d_gene: NA
abundance: NA
j_gene: TRBJ1-3
v_gene: TRBV4-2

CDR3aa: CAWSGGTDNSPLHF
CDR3nt: TGTGCCTGGAGCGGGGGGACCGATAATTCACCCCTCCACTTT
d_gene: NA
abundance: NA
j_gene: TRBJ1-6
v_gene: TRBV30

CDR3aa: CASSEYGGLPYEKLFF
CDR3nt: TGTGCCAGCAGTGAATATGGCGGGCTCCCTTATGAAAAACTGTTTTTT
d_gene: NA
abundance: few
j_gene: TRBJ1-4
v_gene: TRBV25-1

CDR3aa: CASSLDIDQPQHF
CDR3nt: TGCGCCAGCAGTTTAGACATCGATCAGCCCCAGCATTTT
d_gene: NA
abundance: once
j_gene: TRBJ1-5
v_gene: TRBV10-1

CDR3aa: CASSAGQGFYEQYF
CDR3nt: TGCGCCAGCAGCGCGGGACAGGGATTTTACGAGCAGTACTTC
d_gene: TRBD1
abundance: NA
j_gene: TRBJ2-7
v_gene: TRBV4-3

CDR3aa: CASSRTRVHDTEAFF
CDR3nt: TGTGCCAGCAGTCGAACGAGGGTCCACGACACTGAAGCTTTCTTT
d_gene: NA
abundance: once
j_gene: TRBJ1-1
v_gene: TRBV27

CDR3aa: CASSQEMGLAGYNEQFF
CDR3nt: TGTGCCAGCAGCCAAGAAATGGGACTAGCGGGCTACAATGAGCAGTTCTTC
d_gene: TRBD2
abundance: NA
j_gene: TRBJ2-1
v_gene: TRBV14

CDR3aa: CASSQDRGLGTEAFF
CDR3nt: TGCGCCAGCAGCCAAGATCGAGGGTTGGGCACTGAAGCTTTCTTT
d_gene: NA
abundance: once
j_gene: TRBJ1-1
v_gene: TRBV4-3

CDR3aa: CASGPPGLYEQYF
CDR3nt: TGTGCTAGTGGCCCACCGGGACTCTACGAGCAGTACTTC
d_gene: NA
abundance: NA
j_gene: TRBJ2-7
v_gene: TRBV12-5

CDR3aa: CASSQDRASMETQYF
CDR3nt: TGCGCCAGCAGCCAAGACAGGGCCTCCATGGAGACCCAGTACTTC
d_gene: NA
abundance: NA
j_gene: TRBJ2-5
v_gene: TRBV4-3

CDR3aa: CSVGTGGNTEAFF
CDR3nt: TGCAGCGTTGGGACAGGGGGAAACACTGAAGCTTTCTTT
d_gene: TRBD1
abundance: NA
j_gene: TRBJ1-1
v_gene: TRBV29-1